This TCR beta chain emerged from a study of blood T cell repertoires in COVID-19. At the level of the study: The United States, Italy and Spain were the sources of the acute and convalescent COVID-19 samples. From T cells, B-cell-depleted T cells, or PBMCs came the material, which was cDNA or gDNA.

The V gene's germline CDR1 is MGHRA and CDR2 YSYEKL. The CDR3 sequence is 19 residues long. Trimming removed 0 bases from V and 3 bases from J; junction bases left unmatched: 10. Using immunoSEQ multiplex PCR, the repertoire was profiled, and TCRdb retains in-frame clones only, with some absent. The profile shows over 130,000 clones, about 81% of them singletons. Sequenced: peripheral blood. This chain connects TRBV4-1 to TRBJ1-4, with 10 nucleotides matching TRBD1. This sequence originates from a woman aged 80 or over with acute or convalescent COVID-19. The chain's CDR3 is CASSQETGGIFAANEKLFF. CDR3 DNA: TGCGCCAGCAGCCAAGAGACAGGGGGCATTTTTGCGGCTAATGAAAAACTGTTTTTT.